This T cell receptor beta chain was sequenced for a study of technical replicates of blood from several donors. This CDR3 contains 15 residues. Germline CDR1 SGHTA, CDR2 FQGNSA. The trim removed 3 bases at V and 5 bases at J, leaving 10 bases unmatched. The repertoire was sequenced with immunoSEQ multiplex PCR; TCRdb's copy has only in-frame clones and lacks some. The data contain fewer than 90,000 clones, 94% of them singletons. The chain has TRBV7-2 and TRBJ2-7, with TRBD1 matching 7 bases. Input material: T cells isolated from PBMCs. This receptor was identified in a human donor in good health. The CDR3 region is CASSLVFPGGDEQYF. CDR3 coding DNA: TGTGCCAGCAGCTTGGTGTTCCCAGGGGGAGACGAGCAGTACTTC.